This TCR beta chain originates from a study of molecular identifiers for immune sequencing clone quantification. Source material for naive CD8 libraries was roughly 19,000 to 1,000,000 sorted cells, with 10%, 30% or 50% RNA. With 1 base clipped from V and 4 bases from J, the junction kept 5 bases outside the gene matches. The germline V gene encodes CDR1 SNHLY and CDR2 FYNNEI. The CDR3 runs 18 residues. TCRdb used MiXCR to reprocess the PCR reads, holding one entry per CDR3 protein. The data show around 65,000 distinct CDR3 sequences, 15% to 20% seen once. Sequencing was performed on naive CD8+ T cells from blood, with Jurkat cell RNA spiked in. Subset defined: FACS-sorted CD8+CD4-CCR7+CD45RA+ naive T cells. V is TRBV2 and J is TRBJ2-2; 14 positions agree with TRBD2. The sequence was collected from a human donor in good health. Some libraries in this study had Jurkat cell RNA spiked in. CDR3 loop: CASSEVGLAGVLTGELFF. The CDR3 nucleotides read TGTGCCAGCAGTGAAGTGGGACTAGCGGGAGTGCTCACCGGGGAGCTGTTTTTT.